This TCR beta chain emerged from a study of OX40 agonist ivuxolimab in advanced cancers. Overall study context: Patients received ivuxolimab, an agonistic anti-OX40 (CD134) antibody. The study, taken as a whole, reports: Some patients without response likewise showed low normalized clonal expansion. Dosing at 0.1 to 3.0 mg/kg was accompanied by clonal expansion of CD4+ and CD8+ blood T cells by week 6. On average, a greater number of expanded clones characterised CD8+ T cells relative to CD4+.

V lost 3 bases and J 2 bases, leaving 7 bases between the germline ends. Germline V CDR1 and CDR2: MNHEY, SVGAGI. The CDR3 contains 13 residues. Repertoires were generated with immunoSEQ multiplex PCR, while TCRdb's copy carries only in-frame clones and drops some. The sample yields 50,000 to 65,000 clones, approximately 90% seen once. As to this clone: Its antigen is not identified. Other DNA sequences within the sample encode an identical CDR3.

The chain couples TRBV6-5 to TRBJ1-1; the D is unclear. This TCR was recovered from an adult with an advanced solid tumor such as melanoma, head and neck, liver or kidney cancer. The specimen comprised CD4+ or CD8+ T cells sorted from blood, sampled in a trial of the OX40 agonist ivuxolimab. CDR3 amino acids: CASSYLGNTEAFF. The CDR3 DNA follows: TGTGCCAGCAGTTATCTGGGAAACACTGAAGCTTTCTTT.